The 19 T cell receptor beta chains reported below all come from one sample, sequenced in a study of cytomegalovirus exposure and HLA in healthy donors. The PCR employed 60 Vbeta primers together with 13 Jbeta primers. This table comes from immunoSEQ multiplex PCR, and its TCRdb copy is limited to in-frame clones, with some not included. This table has about 160,000 clones, over 80% appearing once. What was sequenced was PBMCs. Every receptor here comes from a male donor in good health and CMV-seropositive.

With respect to this clone: At one end the junction does not follow the germline gene, possibly because of a read error. The chain links TRBV7-9 to TRBJ1-1, with D possibly matching TRBD1 (5 bases). From germline, CDR1 is SEHNR and CDR2 FQNEAQ (reference sequence). This CDR3 has 13 residues. The CDR3 sequence: CSSSNQGNTEAFF. CDR3 in DNA: TGTTCCAGCAGCAATCAGGGGAACACTGAAGCTTTCTTT.

This sequence joins TRBV7-6 and TRBJ1-1, with TRBD1 identical over 10 bases. The CDR3 is made up of 15 amino acids. Germline V gives CDR1 SGHVS, CDR2 FNYEAQ. The ends lost 1 base at V and 9 bases at J; junction bases unmatched: 8. The CDR3 region is CASSLEGQGQFKAFF. The CDR3 bases are TGTGCCAGCAGCTTAGAGGGACAGGGGCAATTCAAAGCTTTCTTT. The whole variable domain, remainder taken from reference TRBV7-6 and TRBJ1-1, is GAGVSQSPRYKVTKRGQDVALRCDPISGHVSLYWYRQALGQGPEFLTYFNYEAQQDKSGLPNDRFSAERPEGSISTLTIQRTEQRDSAMYRCASSLEGQGQFKAFFGQGTRLTVV.

This sequence joins TRBV5-6 and TRBJ1-2; TRBD1 aligns across 7 bases. The germline V gene encodes CDR1 SGHDT and CDR2 YYEEEE. There are 13 residues in the CDR3. The V segment lost 4 bases and the J segment 5 bases; nucleotides outside the gene matches: 5. This CDR3 reads CASSPDRDYGYTF. The CDR3 region has the DNA TGTGCCAGCAGCCCAGACAGGGATTATGGCTACACCTTC. Filled out from reference TRBV5-6 and TRBJ1-2, the complete variable domain reads DAGVTQSPTHLIKTRGQQVTLRCSPKSGHDTVSWYQQALGQGPQFIFQYYEEEERQRGNFPDRFSGHQFPNYSSELNVNALLLGDSALYLCASSPDRDYGYTFGSGTRLTVV.

J is TRBJ1-2 and V is TRBV6-1; perhaps TRBD1 as D (5 bases). This CDR3 has 15 residues. The germline V gene has CDR1 MNHNS and CDR2 SASEGT. V was pared by 5 bases and J by 4 bases, with 17 bases between. The DNA of the CDR3 is TGTGCCAGCAGTTTGACCGTATGGGGGGGCTATGGCTACACCTTC. It translates to CASSLTVWGGYGYTF.

The chain is built from TRBV6-6 and TRBJ1-5; D call uncertain. Germline CDR1 is MNHNY and CDR2 is SVGAGI (reference sequence). Trimming took 0 bases from V and 6 from J, leaving 6 bases between them. The CDR3 totals 13 residues. CDR3 amino acids: CASSYSESQPQHF. The CDR3, as DNA: TGTGCCAGCAGTTACTCTGAGAGTCAGCCCCAGCATTTT.

There are a few counts of this clone. This sequence joins TRBV29-1 and TRBJ2-5; 7 nucleotides line up with TRBD2. After removal of 5 bases from V and 4 bases from J, the junction contained 13 bases not matched to a gene. The CDR3 extends over 15 amino acids. Germline V gene data show CDR1 as SQVTM and CDR2 as ANQGSEA. CDR3 loop: CSVLPRLAVGETQYF. Written as DNA, the CDR3 is TGCAGCGTTCTACCCAGGCTAGCGGTGGGAGAGACCCAGTACTTC.

J is TRBJ1-1 and V is TRBV4-3, with D possibly matching TRBD1 (5 bases). The V gene's germline CDR1 is LGHNA and CDR2 YSLEER. The ends were cut back, 0 bases at V and 0 bases at J, with 8 bases in the middle. This CDR3 spans 15 amino acids. CDR3 amino acids: CASSQEAGLNTEAFF. The CDR3 coding sequence is TGCGCCAGCAGCCAAGAGGCAGGGTTGAACACTGAAGCTTTCTTT.

This clone came up a few times. V and J are TRBV19 and TRBJ2-3; 7 positions agree with TRBD1. CDR3 length: 15 amino acids. Germline lookup yields CDR1 LNHDA and CDR2 SQIVND (reference sequence). V shed 6 bases and J 3 bases; nucleotides not matched to a gene: 9. The CDR3 DNA sequence: TGTGCCAGTAGCCCCACTCGGGACAGAACAGATACGCAGTATTTT. Protein product: CASSPTRDRTDTQYF.

The chain links TRBV27 to TRBJ2-1; 8 bases agree with TRBD2. This CDR3 comprises 17 residues. V lost 0 bases to trimming and J lost 6 bases; unmatched junction nucleotides: 10. Germline CDR1 MNHEY, CDR2 SMNVEV (reference sequence). CDR3 loop: CASSLSQSSGRSNEQFF. The CDR3 DNA reads TGTGCCAGCAGTTTATCGCAGTCCAGCGGGAGAAGCAATGAGCAGTTCTTC.

CDR3 amino acids: CASTKREFNTDTQYF. The CDR3 DNA follows: TGTGCCAGTACTAAGCGGGAGTTTAACACAGATACGCAGTATTTT. This chain uses TRBV19 with TRBJ2-3, with 8 bases lining up with TRBD2. Germline-derived CDR1 and CDR2 are LNHDA and SQIVND (reference sequence). V lost 7 bases, J lost 2 bases, and 8 bases stayed unmatched. There are 15 residues in the CDR3.

This chain links TRBV2 with TRBJ1-5, with D maybe TRBD1 (5 bases). CDR1 and CDR2 from the germline V gene are SNHLY and FYNNEI. V was trimmed by 2 bases and J by 5 bases, leaving 10 bases between them. This CDR3 has 14 residues. CDR3 loop: CASSEWGVHQPQHF. The CDR3 DNA reads as TGTGCCAGCAGTGAATGGGGGGTGCATCAGCCCCAGCATTTT. Variable domain in full (rest from reference TRBV2 and TRBJ1-5): EPEVTQTPSHQVTQMGQEVILRCVPISNHLYFYWYRQILGQKVEFLVSFYNNEISEKSEIFDDQFSVERPDGSNFTLKIRSTKLEDSAMYFCASSEWGVHQPQHFGDGTRLSIL.

This clone appeared once. J is TRBJ1-3 and V is TRBV5-8; 7 bases agree with TRBD1. Unmatched junction bases numbered 12, after V lost 0 bases and J lost 0 bases. CDR1 and CDR2 (germline): SGHTS, YDEGEE. The CDR3 loop spans 19 amino acids. The CDR3 DNA reads TGTGCCAGCAGCTTGGGGGGGGCGCCGACAGGGTCCTCTGGAAACACCATATATTTT. This gives the protein CASSLGGAPTGSSGNTIYF.

This sequence joins TRBV5-1 and TRBJ2-1; D not certain. This CDR3 is 13 amino acids long. The V end lost 0 bases, the J end lost 7 bases, and 8 bases lay between the germline ends. The germline V gene encodes CDR1 SGHRS and CDR2 YFSETQ. The CDR3 DNA reads as TGCGCCAGCAGCTTGGGACTTCTAAATGAGCAGTTCTTC. It specifies CASSLGLLNEQFF. Full variable domain (missing parts from reference TRBV5-1 and TRBJ2-1): KAGVTQTPRYLIKTRGQQVTLSCSPISGHRSVSWYQQTPGQGLQFLFEYFSETQRNKGNFPGRFSGRQFSNSRSEMNVSTLELGDSALYLCASSLGLLNEQFFGPGTRLTVL.

V gene TRBV18 combines with J gene TRBJ1-1; D is perhaps TRBD1 (5 bases). This CDR3 has 12 residues. V dropped 8 bases and J dropped 5 bases, with 12 bases sitting between them. Germline CDR1 is KGHSH and CDR2 is LQKENI. The DNA of the CDR3 is TGTGCCAGCCAAACCTCAGGGACTGAAGCTTTCTTT. Its translation is CASQTSGTEAFF.

This clone was recorded only once. In nucleotides, the CDR3 is TGTGCCAGCAGTTTGGGACTAGCGGCCTACGAGCAGTACTTC. It encodes CASSLGLAAYEQYF. The rearrangement links TRBV7-9 to TRBJ2-7; 11 nucleotides line up with TRBD2. V lost 6 bases, J lost 2 bases, and 3 bases stayed unmatched. The germline V gene has CDR1 SEHNR and CDR2 FQNEAQ (reference sequence). The CDR3 extends over 14 amino acids.

The rearrangement joins TRBV9 to TRBJ1-1; weak D call: TRBD1 (6 bases). The length of the CDR3 is 16 residues. Trimming removed 3 bases at V and 3 bases at J, with 18 bases between. The germline V gene has CDR1 SGDLS and CDR2 YYNGEE. CDR3 sequence reads: CASSARGAVVDTEAFF. For the CDR3, the DNA is TGTGCCAGCAGCGCCAGGGGTGCCGTTGTCGACACTGAAGCTTTCTTT.

This rearrangement joins TRBV6-1 to TRBJ2-3; a possible D gene is TRBD2 (6 bases). The length of the CDR3 is 13 residues. The germline V gene has CDR1 MNHNS and CDR2 SASEGT. Deletions cut 8 bases from V and 2 bases from J, with 11 bases between. The CDR3 DNA follows: TGTGCCAGCCCGAGCGGGCCCACAGATACGCAGTATTTT. It encodes CASPSGPTDTQYF.

The chain links TRBV29-1 to TRBJ1-3; D perhaps matches TRBD1 (5 bases). The germline V gene encodes CDR1 SQVTM and CDR2 ANQGSEA. The CDR3 has 14 amino acids. V was cut by 6 bases and J by 0 bases, with 12 bases left in between. CDR3 region: CSVASGNSGNTIYF. CDR3 coding DNA: TGCAGCGTCGCTTCAGGGAACTCTGGAAACACCATATATTTT.

A word on this clone: A read error may account for a junction end that differs from germline. This sequence joins TRBV7-7 and TRBJ2-5; D unresolved. In germline, CDR1 is SSHAT, CDR2 FNYEAQ (reference sequence). The length of the CDR3 is 15 residues. The chain's CDR3 is CASSLGVSTQETQYF. The CDR3 nucleotides read TGTGCTAGCAGCTTAGGTGTTAGCACACAAGAGACCCAGTACTTC.